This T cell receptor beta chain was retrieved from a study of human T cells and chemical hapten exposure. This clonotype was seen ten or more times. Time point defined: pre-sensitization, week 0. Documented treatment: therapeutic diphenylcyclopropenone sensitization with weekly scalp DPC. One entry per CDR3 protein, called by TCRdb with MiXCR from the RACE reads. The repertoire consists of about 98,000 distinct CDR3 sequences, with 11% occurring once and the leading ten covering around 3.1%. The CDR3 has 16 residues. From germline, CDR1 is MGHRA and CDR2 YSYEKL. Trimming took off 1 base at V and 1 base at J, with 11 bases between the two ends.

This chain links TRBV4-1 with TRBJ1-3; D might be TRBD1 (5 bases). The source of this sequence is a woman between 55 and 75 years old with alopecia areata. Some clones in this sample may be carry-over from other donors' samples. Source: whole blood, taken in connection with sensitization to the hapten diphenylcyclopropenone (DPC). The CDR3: CASSQVVGGSGNTIYF. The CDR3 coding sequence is TGCGCCAGCAGCCAAGTAGTCGGGGGTTCTGGAAACACCATATATTTT.